This TCR beta chain stems from a study of T cell responses to AZD1222 COVID-19 vaccine. Study-wide results and caveats: White British donors predominated, females outnumbered males, and clonal diversity was possibly underestimated. The repertoires were collected only after the peak T cell response. Reportedly, close to half of spike-specific TCRs are directed against unmutated variant regions.

About this clone itself: Its specificity is not known.

Germline V gives CDR1 MNHEY, CDR2 SVGAGI. V dropped 4 bases and J dropped 0 bases, with 5 bases sitting between them. This CDR3 has 13 residues. The repertoire was sequenced with immunoSEQ multiplex PCR; TCRdb's copy has only in-frame clones and lacks some. The data show 85,000 to 100,000 clones, 80% to 90% seen once. Source: peripheral blood, taken on day 0 of AZD1222 vaccination. The genes are TRBV6-5 and TRBJ2-3; no clear D gene. The sequence was obtained from an adult in good health. CDR3 region: CASSSVSTDTQYF. The CDR3 region has the DNA TGTGCCAGCAGTTCGGTTAGCACAGATACGCAGTATTTT.